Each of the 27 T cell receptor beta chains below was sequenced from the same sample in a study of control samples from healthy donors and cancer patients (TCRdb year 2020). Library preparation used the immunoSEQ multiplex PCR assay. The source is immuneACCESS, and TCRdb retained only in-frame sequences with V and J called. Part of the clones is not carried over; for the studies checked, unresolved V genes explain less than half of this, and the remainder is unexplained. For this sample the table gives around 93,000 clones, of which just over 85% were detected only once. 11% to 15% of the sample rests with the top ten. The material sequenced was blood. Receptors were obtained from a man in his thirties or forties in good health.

CDR3 in DNA: TGTGCCAGCATGTGGAGCTCCTACGAGCAGTACTTC. Translated: CASMWSSYEQYF. The chain has TRBV2 and TRBJ2-7; no clear D gene. V was trimmed by 7 bases and J by 0 bases, leaving 7 bases between them. Germline lookup yields CDR1 SNHLY and CDR2 FYNNEI. The CDR3 is 12 amino acids.

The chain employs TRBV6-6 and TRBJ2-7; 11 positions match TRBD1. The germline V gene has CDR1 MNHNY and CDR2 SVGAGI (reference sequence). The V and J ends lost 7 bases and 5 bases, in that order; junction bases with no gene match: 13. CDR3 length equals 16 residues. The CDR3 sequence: CASTFSLGQGAHEQYF. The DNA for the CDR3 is TGTGCCAGCACCTTCTCCCTCGGACAGGGGGCCCACGAGCAGTACTTC.

CDR3 region: CASSLVYQETQYF. CDR3 coding DNA: TGTGCCAGCAGCCTAGTTTACCAAGAGACCCAGTACTTC. V gene TRBV6-5 combines with J gene TRBJ2-5; D not resolved. V lost 6 bases, J lost 0 bases, and 8 bases lay in between. CDR3 length: 13 amino acids. CDR1 is MNHEY, CDR2 SVGAGI, per germline.

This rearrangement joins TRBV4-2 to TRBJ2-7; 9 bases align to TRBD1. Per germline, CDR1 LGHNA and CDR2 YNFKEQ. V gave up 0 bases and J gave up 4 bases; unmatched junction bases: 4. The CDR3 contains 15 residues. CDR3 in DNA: TGTGCCAGCAGCCAAGACGGGACAGGGAGATACGAGCAGTACTTC. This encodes CASSQDGTGRYEQYF.

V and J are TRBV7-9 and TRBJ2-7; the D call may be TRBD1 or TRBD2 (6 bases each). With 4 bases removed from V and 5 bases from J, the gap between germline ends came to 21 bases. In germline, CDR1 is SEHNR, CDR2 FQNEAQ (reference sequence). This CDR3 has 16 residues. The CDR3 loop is CASSSVGGGNLDEQYF. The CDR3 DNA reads TGTGCCAGCAGCTCGGTCGGGGGCGGTAATCTGGACGAGCAGTACTTC. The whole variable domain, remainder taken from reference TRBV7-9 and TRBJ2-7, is DTGVSQNPRHKITKRGQNVTFRCDPISEHNRLYWYRQTLGQGPEFLTYFQNEAQLEKSRLLSDRFSAERPKGSFSTLEIQRTEQGDSAMYLCASSSVGGGNLDEQYFGPGTRLTVT.

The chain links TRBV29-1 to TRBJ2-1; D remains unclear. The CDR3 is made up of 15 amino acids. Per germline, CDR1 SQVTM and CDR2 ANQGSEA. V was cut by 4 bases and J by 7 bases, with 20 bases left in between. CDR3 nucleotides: TGCAGCGTTGTGTTCAGCCCCCCGAAAGGTAATGAGCAGTTCTTC. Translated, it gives CSVVFSPPKGNEQFF.

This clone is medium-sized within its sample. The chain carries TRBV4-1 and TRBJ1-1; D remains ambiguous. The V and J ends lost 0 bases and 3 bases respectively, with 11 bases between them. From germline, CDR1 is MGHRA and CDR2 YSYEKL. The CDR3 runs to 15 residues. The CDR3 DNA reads TGCGCCAGCAGCCAAGACGGGCGACCACACACTGAAGCTTTCTTT. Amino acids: CASSQDGRPHTEAFF.

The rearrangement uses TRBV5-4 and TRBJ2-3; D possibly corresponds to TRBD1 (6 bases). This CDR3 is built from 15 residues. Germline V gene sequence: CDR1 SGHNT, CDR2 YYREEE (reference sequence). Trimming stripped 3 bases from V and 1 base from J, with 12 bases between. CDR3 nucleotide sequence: TGTGCCAGCAGCTCGAGACAGGTGGGCACAGATACGCAGTATTTT. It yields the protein CASSSRQVGTDTQYF. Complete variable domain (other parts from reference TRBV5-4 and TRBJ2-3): ETGVTQSPTHLIKTRGQQVTLRCSSQSGHNTVSWYQQALGQGPQFIFQYYREEENGRGNFPPRFSGLQFPNYSSELNVNALELDDSALYLCASSSRQVGTDTQYFGPGTRLTVL.

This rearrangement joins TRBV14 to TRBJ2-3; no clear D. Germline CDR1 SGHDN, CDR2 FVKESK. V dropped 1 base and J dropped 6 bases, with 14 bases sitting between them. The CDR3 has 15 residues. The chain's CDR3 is CASSQAGHLRDTQYF. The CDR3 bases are TGTGCCAGCAGCCAAGCCGGGCACCTTAGGGATACGCAGTATTTT.

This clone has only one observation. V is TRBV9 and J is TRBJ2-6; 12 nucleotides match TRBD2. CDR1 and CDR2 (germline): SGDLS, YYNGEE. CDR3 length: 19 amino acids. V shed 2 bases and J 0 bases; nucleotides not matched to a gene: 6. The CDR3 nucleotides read TGTGCCAGCAGCGTTTCTAGCGGGAGGGGTTTCTCTGGGGCCAACGTCCTGACTTTC. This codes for CASSVSSGRGFSGANVLTF.

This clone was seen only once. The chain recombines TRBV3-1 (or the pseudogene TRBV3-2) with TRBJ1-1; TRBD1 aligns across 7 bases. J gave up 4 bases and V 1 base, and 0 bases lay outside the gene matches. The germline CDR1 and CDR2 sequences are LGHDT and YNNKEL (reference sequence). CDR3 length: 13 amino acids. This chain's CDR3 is CASSQAGGTEAFF. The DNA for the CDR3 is TGTGCCAGCAGCCAAGCAGGGGGCACTGAAGCTTTCTTT.

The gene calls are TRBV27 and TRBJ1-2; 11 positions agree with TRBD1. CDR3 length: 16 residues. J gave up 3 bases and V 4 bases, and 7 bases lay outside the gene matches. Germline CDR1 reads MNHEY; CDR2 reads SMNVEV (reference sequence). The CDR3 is CASSSQPGQGDYGYTF. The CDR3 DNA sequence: TGTGCCAGCAGTTCCCAACCGGGACAGGGGGACTATGGCTACACCTTC.

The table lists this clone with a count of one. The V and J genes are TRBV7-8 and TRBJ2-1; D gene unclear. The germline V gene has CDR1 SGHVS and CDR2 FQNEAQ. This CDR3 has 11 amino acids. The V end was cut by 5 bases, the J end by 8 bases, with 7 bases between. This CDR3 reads CASSPLDEQFF. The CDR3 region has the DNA TGTGCCAGCAGCCCTTTAGATGAGCAGTTCTTC.

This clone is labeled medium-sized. CDR3 DNA sequence: TGTGCCAGCAGTTTAGCGAGGGGCGGCTCCTACGAGCAGTACTTC. Translated: CASSLARGGSYEQYF. This sequence joins TRBV27 and TRBJ2-7; TRBD1 or TRBD2 may be the D gene (5 bases each). This CDR3 contains 15 residues. V lost 2 bases to trimming and J lost 0 bases, with 11 bases between them. Germline CDR1 and CDR2: MNHEY and SMNVEV (reference sequence).

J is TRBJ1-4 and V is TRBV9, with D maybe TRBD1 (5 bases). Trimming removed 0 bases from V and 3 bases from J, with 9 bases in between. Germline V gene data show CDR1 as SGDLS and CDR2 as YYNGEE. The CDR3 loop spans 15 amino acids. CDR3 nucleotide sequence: TGTGCCAGCAGCGTAGGACAGACATCTAATGAAAAACTGTTTTTT. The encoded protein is CASSVGQTSNEKLFF.

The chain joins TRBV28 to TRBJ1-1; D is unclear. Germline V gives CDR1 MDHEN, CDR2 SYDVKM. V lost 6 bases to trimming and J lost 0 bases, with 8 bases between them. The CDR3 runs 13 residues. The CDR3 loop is CASRQSLNTEAFF. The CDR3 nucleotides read TGTGCCAGCAGACAGAGCCTGAACACTGAAGCTTTCTTT.

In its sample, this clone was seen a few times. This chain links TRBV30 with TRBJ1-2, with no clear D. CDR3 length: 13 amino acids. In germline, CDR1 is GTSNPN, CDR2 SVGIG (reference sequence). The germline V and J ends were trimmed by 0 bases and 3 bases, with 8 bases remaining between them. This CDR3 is CAWSVPLDYGYTF. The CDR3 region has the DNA TGTGCCTGGAGTGTGCCGCTGGACTATGGCTACACCTTC.

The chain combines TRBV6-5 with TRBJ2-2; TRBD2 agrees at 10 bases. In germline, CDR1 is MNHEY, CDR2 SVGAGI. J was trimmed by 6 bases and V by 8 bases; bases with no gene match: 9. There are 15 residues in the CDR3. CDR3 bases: TGTGCCAGCCGGCCTAGCGGGAGTCGGGCCGGGGAGCTGTTTTTT. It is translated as CASRPSGSRAGELFF.

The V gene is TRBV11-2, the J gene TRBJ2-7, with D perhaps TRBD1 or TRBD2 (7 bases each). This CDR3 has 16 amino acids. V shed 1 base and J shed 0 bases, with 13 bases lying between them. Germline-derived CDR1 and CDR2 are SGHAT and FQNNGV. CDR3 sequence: CASSLVGGTDSYEQYF. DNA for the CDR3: TGTGCCAGCAGCTTAGTGGGGGGGACAGACTCCTACGAGCAGTACTTC.

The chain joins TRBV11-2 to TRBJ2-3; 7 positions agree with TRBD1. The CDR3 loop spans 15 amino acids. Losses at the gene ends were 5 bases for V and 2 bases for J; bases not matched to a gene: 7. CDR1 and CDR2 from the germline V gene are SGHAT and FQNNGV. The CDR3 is CASSNPDRTTDTQYF. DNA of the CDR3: TGTGCCAGCAGCAATCCGGACAGGACCACAGATACGCAGTATTTT.

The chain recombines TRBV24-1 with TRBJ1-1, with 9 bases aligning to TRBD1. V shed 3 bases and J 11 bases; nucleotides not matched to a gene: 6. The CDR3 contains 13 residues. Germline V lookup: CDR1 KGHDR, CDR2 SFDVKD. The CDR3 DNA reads TGTGCCACCAGTGATCCCACAGGGGGCCGGGCTTTCTTT. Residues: CATSDPTGGRAFF.

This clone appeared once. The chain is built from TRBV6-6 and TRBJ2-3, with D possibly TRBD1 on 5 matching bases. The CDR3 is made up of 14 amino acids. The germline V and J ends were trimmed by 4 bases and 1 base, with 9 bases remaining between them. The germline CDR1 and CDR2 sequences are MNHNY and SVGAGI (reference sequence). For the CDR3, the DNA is TGTGCCAGCAGTTCCCTACAGGGCACAGATACGCAGTATTTT. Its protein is CASSSLQGTDTQYF.

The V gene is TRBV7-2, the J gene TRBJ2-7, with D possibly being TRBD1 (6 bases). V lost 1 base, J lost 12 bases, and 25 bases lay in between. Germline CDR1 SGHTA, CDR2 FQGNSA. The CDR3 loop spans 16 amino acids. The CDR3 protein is CASSLEISGQTYIRYF. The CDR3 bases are TGTGCCAGCAGCTTAGAAATATCAGGACAGACGTATATTCGGTACTTC.

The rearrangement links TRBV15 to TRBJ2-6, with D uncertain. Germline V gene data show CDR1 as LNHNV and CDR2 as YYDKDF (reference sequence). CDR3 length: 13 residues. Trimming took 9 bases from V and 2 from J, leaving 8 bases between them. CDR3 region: CATRAPGANVLTF. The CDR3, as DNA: TGTGCCACTAGAGCCCCTGGGGCCAACGTCCTGACTTTC.

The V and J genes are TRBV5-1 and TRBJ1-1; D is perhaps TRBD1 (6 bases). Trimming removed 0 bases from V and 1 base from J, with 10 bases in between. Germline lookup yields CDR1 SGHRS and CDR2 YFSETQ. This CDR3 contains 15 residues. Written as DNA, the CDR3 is TGCGCCAGCAGCTTGGTTGGCAGGGGGAACACTGAAGCTTTCTTT. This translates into CASSLVGRGNTEAFF.

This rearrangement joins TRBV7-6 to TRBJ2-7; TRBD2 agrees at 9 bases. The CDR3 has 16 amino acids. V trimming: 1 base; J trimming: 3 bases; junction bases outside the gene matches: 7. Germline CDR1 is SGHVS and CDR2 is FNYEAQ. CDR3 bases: TGTGCCAGCAGCTTAGGGGCAGCGGGAGGTTACTACGAGCAGTACTTC. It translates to CASSLGAAGGYYEQYF.

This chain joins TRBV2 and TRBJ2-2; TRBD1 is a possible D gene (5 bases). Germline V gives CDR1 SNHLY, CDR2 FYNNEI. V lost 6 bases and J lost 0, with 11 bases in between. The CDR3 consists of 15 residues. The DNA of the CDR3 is TGTGCCAGCAGGCTCGACAGCGCGAACACCGGGGAGCTGTTTTTT. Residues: CASRLDSANTGELFF. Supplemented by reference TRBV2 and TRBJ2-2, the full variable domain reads EPEVTQTPSHQVTQMGQEVILRCVPISNHLYFYWYRQILGQKVEFLVSFYNNEISEKSEIFDDQFSVERPDGSNFTLKIRSTKLEDSAMYFCASRLDSANTGELFFGEGSRLTVL.